This T cell receptor beta chain was sequenced for a study of B cell selection in AIRE deficiency. Study conclusions and caveats: Patient Tconv cells held approximately 30% of Treg sequences shared by healthy donors. Shorter CDR3s marked shared Treg sequences, biased toward few non-templated insertions. Only around a tenth of more than 3,000 shared Treg sequences were patient-specific; about 30% healthy-specific. Only TCRbeta was sequenced; roughly two fifths of shared healthy Treg sequences appeared in Tconv.

Measured with immunoSEQ multiplex PCR; TCRdb has only the in-frame clones, and not every one. The sample yields 20,000 to 25,000 clones, about 96% seen once. The length of the CDR3 is 13 residues. Germline V gene lookup returns CDR1 SGHTA and CDR2 FQGNSA. The V end lost 1 base, the J end lost 4 bases, and 5 bases lay between the germline ends. Notes on this clone: Its specificity is unknown.

Sorting defined conventional CD4 T cells as CD4+CD127+. The genes are TRBV7-2 and TRBJ2-1; tentatively, D is TRBD2 (5 bases). Material for sequencing was conventional CD4+ T cells sorted from PBMCs. The source of this sequence is a human donor with AIRE deficiency. This chain's CDR3 is CASSLVAYNEQFF. The CDR3 DNA reads TGTGCCAGCAGCTTAGTAGCGTACAATGAGCAGTTCTTC.